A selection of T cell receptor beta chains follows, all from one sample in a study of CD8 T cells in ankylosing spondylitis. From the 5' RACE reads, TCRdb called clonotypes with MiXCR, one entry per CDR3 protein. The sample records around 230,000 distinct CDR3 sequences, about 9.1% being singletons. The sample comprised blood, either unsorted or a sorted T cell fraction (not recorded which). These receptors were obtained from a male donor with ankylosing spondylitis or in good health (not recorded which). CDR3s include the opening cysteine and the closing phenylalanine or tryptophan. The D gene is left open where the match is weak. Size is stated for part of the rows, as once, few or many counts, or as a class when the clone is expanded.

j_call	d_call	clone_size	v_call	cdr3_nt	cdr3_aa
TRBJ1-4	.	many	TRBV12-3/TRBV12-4	TGTGCCAGCAGCTTCGACAGGAACCCTAATGAAAAACTGTTTTTT	CASSFDRNPNEKLFF
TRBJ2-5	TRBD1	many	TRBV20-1	TGCAGTGCCACAAGACAGGGAGAGACCCAGTACTTC	CSATRQGETQYF
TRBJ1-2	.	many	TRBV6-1	TGTGCCAGCAGTGAAGCTGGGACACCTAACTATGGCTACACCTTC	CASSEAGTPNYGYTF
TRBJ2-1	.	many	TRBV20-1	TGCAGTGCTAGAGATTGGCCTTTCACGGATGAGCAGTTCTTC	CSARDWPFTDEQFF
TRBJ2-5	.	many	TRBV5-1	TGCGCCAGCAGCCCGACAGGCTATGTTGAGACCCAGTACTTC	CASSPTGYVETQYF
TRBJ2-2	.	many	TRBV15	TGTGCCACCAGCCCTAGGCTCGACACCGGGGAGCTGTTTTTT	CATSPRLDTGELFF
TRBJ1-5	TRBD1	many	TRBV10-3	TGTGCCATCAGGACAGGGTCGGATCAGCCCCAGCATTTT	CAIRTGSDQPQHF
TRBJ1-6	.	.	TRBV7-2	TGTGCCAGCAGCCCATTACAGGGTTCACCCCTCCACTTT	CASSPLQGSPLHF
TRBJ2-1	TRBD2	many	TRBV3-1	TGTGCCAGCAGCCAAGGGGGTCTAGCGGGGCGGAATGAGCAGTTCTTC	CASSQGGLAGRNEQFF
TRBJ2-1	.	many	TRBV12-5	TGTGCTAGTGAGGGACCTTGGTCCTACAATGAGCAGTTCTTC	CASEGPWSYNEQFF
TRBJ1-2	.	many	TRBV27	TGTGCCAGCAGTCATGGACAGCACTATGGCTACACCTTC	CASSHGQHYGYTF
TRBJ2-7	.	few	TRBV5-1	TGCGCCAGCAGCCCTGGTGGAGGGGGCAACTACGAGCAGTACTTC	CASSPGGGGNYEQYF
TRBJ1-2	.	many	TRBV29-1	TGCAGCGTTGATTCGTTCAACTATGGCTACACCTTC	CSVDSFNYGYTF
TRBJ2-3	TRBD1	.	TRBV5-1	TGCGCCAGCAGCCCGGACAGGGGGGTTACGCAGTATTTT	CASSPDRGVTQYF
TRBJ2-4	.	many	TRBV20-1	TGCAGTGCTAGAGTTCCGGAGCCCAAAAACATTCAGTACTTC	CSARVPEPKNIQYF
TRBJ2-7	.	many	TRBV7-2	TGTGCCAGCAGCTTAAACAGGGTGTACGAGCAGTACTTC	CASSLNRVYEQYF
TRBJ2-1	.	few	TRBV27	TGTGCCAGCAGTTTAGACCTAGGACCGTACAATGAGCAGTTCTTC	CASSLDLGPYNEQFF
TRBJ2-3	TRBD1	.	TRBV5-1	TGCGCCAGCAGCTTATCTGGACAGGGTTATGATACGCAGTATTTT	CASSLSGQGYDTQYF
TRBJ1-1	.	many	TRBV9	TGTGCCAGCAGCTCCGAGGTGGGCACTGAAGCTTTCTTT	CASSSEVGTEAFF
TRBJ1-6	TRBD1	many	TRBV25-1	TGTGCCAGCAGTGAGACAGGGTTACATTCACCCCTCCACTTT	CASSETGLHSPLHF
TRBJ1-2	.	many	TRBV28	TGTGCCAGCAGTCAGGGTCCTAGCTATGGCTACACCTTC	CASSQGPSYGYTF
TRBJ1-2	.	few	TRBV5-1	TGCGCCAGCAGCCCGTGGGGGGGCAAGTATGGCTACACCTTC	CASSPWGGKYGYTF
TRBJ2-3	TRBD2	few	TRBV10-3	TGTGCCATCAGTCCTGGACTAGGGGCAGATACGCAGTATTTT	CAISPGLGADTQYF
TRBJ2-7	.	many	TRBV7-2	TGTGCCAGCAGCTTCGTACCGACAGTCACGTACGAGCAGTACTTC	CASSFVPTVTYEQYF